This TCR beta chain was found in a study of tumor-infiltrating lymphocytes in primary liver carcinoma. A word on this clonotype: Antigen: not known.

The study, taken as a whole, reports: Top-250-clone fractions were significantly higher in tumors than in blood (p = 0.039).

For each extraction, RNA and DNA were obtained together from approximately 20-30 mg of unsorted bulk tissue. Priming with a constant-region primer yielded TCR beta cDNA from roughly 490 ng total RNA. What produced the TCR beta libraries was three nested multiplex PCR rounds using slightly modified ARM-PCR. Each CDR3 protein is one row after TCRdb ran MiXCR on the multiplex PCR reads. This sample has around 71,000 distinct CDR3 sequences, with about two thirds found just once. The receptor comes from a woman aged 55-69 years with primary liver carcinoma and hepatitis B virus infection. Sample: liver tumor tissue from sampling region 4. Described subset: tumor region T4, right-lateral pole.

DNA of the CDR3: TGTGCCAGCAGCAGTGGTGCTGGGCTTGGAGATGAGAAACTGTTTTTT. This sequence encodes CASSSGAGLGDEKLFF. The chain carries TRBV21-1 and TRBJ1-4. TRBV21-1 is a pseudogene locus. The CDR3 has 16 amino acids.